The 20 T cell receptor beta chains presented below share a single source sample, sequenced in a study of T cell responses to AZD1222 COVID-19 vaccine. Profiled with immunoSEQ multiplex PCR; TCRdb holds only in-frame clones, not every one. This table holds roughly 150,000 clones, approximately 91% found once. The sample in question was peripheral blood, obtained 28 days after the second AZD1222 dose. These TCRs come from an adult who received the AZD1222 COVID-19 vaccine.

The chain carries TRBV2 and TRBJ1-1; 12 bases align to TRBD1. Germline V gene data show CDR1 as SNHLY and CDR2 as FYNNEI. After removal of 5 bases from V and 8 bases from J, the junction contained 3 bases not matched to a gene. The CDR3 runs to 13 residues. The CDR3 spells CASSRDRGPEAFF. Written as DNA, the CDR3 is TGTGCCAGCAGTCGGGACAGGGGGCCCGAAGCTTTCTTT.

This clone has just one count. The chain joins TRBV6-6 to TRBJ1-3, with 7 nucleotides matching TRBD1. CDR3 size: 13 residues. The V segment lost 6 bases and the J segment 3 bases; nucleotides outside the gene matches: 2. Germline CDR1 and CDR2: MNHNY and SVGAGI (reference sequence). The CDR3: CASRQGYGNTIYF. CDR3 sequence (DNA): TGTGCCAGCAGACAGGGGTATGGAAACACCATATATTTT.

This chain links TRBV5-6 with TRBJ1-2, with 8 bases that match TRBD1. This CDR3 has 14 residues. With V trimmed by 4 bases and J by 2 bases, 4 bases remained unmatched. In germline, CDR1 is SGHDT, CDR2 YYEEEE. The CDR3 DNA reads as TGTGCCAGCAGCCTAACAGGGGGGAACTATGGCTACACCTTC. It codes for CASSLTGGNYGYTF. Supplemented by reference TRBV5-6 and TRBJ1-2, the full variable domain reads DAGVTQSPTHLIKTRGQQVTLRCSPKSGHDTVSWYQQALGQGPQFIFQYYEEEERQRGNFPDRFSGHQFPNYSSELNVNALLLGDSALYLCASSLTGGNYGYTFGSGTRLTVV.

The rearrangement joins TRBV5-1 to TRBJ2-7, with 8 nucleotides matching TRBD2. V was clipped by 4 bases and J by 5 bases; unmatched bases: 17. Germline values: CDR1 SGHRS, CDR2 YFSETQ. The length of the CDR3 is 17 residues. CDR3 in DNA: TGCGCCAGCAGCCCAGGGTGGAGCGGGAGAACAAGACACGAGCAGTACTTC. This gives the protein CASSPGWSGRTRHEQYF.

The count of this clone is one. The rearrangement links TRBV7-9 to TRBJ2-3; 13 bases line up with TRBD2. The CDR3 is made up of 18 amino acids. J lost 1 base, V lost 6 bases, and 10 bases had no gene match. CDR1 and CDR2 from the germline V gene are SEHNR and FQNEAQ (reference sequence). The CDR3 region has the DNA TGTGCCAGCAGTACTAGTCGACTAGCGGGAGGAGGCACAGATACGCAGTATTTT. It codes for CASSTSRLAGGGTDTQYF.

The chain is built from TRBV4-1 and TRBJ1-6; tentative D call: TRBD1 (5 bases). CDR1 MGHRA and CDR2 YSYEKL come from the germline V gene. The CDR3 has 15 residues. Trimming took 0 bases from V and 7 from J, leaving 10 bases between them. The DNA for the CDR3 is TGCGCCAGCAGCCAAGATTGGGGCCCCAATTCACCCCTCCACTTT. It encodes CASSQDWGPNSPLHF.

CDR3 nucleotides: TGTGCCAGCAGCTTAACGGTAAGGGAAGAAAAACTGTTTTTT. Translation gives CASSLTVREEKLFF. The V and J genes are TRBV7-3 and TRBJ1-4; D gene unclear. The V end lost 0 bases, the J end lost 8 bases, and 10 bases lay between the germline ends. In germline, CDR1 is SGHTA, CDR2 FQGTGA. This CDR3 contains 14 residues.

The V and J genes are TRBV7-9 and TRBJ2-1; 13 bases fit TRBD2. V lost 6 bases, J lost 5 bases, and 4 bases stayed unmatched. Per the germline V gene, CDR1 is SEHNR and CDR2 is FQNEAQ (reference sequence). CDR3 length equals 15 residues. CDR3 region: CASRLAGGPDNEQFF. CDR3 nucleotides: TGTGCCAGCAGACTAGCGGGAGGGCCGGACAATGAGCAGTTCTTC.

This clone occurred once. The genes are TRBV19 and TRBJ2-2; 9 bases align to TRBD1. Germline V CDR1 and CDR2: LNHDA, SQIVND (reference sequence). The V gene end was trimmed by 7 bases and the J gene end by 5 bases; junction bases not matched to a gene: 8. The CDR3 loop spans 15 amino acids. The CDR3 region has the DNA TGTGCCAGTAATACGGGACAGGGCCTAACCGGGGAGCTGTTTTTT. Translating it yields CASNTGQGLTGELFF.

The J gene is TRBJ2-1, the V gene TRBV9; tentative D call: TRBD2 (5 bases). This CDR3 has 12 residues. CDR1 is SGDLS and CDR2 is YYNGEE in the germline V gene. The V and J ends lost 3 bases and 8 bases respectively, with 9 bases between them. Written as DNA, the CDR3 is TGTGCCAGCAGCGCCGCGAGGGATGAGCAGTTCTTC. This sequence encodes CASSAARDEQFF.

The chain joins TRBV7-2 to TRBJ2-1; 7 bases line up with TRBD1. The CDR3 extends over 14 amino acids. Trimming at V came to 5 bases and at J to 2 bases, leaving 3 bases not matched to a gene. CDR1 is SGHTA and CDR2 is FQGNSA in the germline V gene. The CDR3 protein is CASSQGTAYNEQFF. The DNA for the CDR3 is TGTGCCAGCAGCCAGGGGACAGCCTACAATGAGCAGTTCTTC.

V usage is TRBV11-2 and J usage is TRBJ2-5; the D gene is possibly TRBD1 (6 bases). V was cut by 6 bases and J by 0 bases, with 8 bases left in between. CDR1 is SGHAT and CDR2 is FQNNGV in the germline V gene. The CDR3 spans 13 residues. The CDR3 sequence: CASSRQDQETQYF. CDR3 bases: TGTGCCAGCAGTCGACAGGACCAAGAGACCCAGTACTTC.

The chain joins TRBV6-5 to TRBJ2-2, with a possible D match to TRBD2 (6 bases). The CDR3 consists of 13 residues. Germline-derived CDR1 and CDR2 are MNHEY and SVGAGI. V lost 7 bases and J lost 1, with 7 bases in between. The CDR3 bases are TGTGCCAGCATCGGGGGGAACACCGGGGAGCTGTTTTTT. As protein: CASIGGNTGELFF.

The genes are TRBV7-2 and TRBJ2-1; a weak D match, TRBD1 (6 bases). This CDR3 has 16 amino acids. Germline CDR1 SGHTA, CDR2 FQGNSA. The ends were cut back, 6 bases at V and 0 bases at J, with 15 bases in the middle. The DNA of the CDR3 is TGTGCCAGCAGACCCAACAGGGTATCCTCCTACAATGAGCAGTTCTTC. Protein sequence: CASRPNRVSSYNEQFF.

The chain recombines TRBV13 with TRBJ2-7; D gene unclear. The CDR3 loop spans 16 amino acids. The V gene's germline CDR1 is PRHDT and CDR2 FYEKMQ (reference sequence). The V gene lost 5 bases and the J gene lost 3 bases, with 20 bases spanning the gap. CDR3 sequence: CASSPWTNLHHYEQYF. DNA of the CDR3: TGTGCCAGCAGCCCTTGGACGAACCTCCACCACTACGAGCAGTACTTC.

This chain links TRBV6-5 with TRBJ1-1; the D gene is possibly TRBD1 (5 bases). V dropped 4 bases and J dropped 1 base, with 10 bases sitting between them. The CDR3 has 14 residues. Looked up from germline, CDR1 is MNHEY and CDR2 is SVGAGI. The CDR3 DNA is TGTGCCAGCAGTTCGGACATATGGAACACTGAAGCTTTCTTT. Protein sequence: CASSSDIWNTEAFF.

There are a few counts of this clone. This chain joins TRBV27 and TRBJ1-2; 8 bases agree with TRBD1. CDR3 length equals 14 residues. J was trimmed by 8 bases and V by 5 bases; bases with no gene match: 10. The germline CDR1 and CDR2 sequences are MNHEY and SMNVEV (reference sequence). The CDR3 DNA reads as TGTGCCAGCAGTAATGGGGGACAGGTCTACGGCTACACCTTC. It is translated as CASSNGGQVYGYTF.

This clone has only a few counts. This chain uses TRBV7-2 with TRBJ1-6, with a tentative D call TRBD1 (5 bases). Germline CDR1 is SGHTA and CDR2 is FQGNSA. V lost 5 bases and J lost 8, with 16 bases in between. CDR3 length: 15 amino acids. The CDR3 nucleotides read TGTGCCAGCAGCCCTATGGGGGTGGGTGATTCACCCCTCCACTTT. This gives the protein CASSPMGVGDSPLHF.

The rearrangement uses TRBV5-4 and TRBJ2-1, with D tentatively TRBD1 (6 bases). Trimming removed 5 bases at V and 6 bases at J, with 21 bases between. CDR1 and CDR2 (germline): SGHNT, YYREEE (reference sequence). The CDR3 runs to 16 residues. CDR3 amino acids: CASSVQTGWTFNEQFF. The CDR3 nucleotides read TGTGCCAGCAGTGTCCAAACAGGGTGGACTTTCAATGAGCAGTTCTTC.

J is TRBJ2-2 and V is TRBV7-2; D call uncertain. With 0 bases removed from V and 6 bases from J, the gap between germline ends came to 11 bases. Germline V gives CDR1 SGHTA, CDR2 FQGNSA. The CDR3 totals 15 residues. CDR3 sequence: CASSLASLGAGELFF. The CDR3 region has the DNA TGTGCCAGCAGCTTAGCCTCCTTGGGTGCCGGGGAGCTGTTTTTT.